These 9 T cell receptor beta chains share one sample of origin, sequenced in a study of cytomegalovirus exposure and HLA in healthy donors (dated by TCRdb to 2016 to 2017). Libraries came from the immunoSEQ multiplex PCR assay. TCRdb's version of the immuneACCESS table is confined to in-frame rearrangements and falls short of the full clone set. An unresolved V gene accounts for under half of the shortfall where checked; the remainder is of unknown origin. The sample includes about 190,000 clones, with about 80% observed a single time. Clones ranked in the top ten supply roughly 7.5% of the sample. The source material was PBMCs. The receptors originated from a man aged 18 to 29 in good health and CMV-seropositive.

The V and J genes are TRBV19 and TRBJ2-7; TRBD2 agrees at 13 bases. This CDR3 has 17 amino acids. Trimming at V came to 3 bases and at J to 0 bases, leaving 5 bases not matched to a gene. Germline loops: CDR1 LNHDA, CDR2 SQIVND (reference sequence). CDR3 amino acids: CASSIGTSGDLSYEQYF. The CDR3 region has the DNA TGTGCCAGTAGTATTGGGACTAGCGGGGACCTCTCCTACGAGCAGTACTTC.

V and J are TRBV7-8 and TRBJ2-1; D is unclear. With 1 base removed from V and 5 bases from J, the gap between germline ends came to 6 bases. CDR1 SGHVS and CDR2 FQNEAQ come from the germline V gene. The CDR3 runs to 13 residues. CDR3 protein: CASSLDSHNEQFF. Here the CDR3 DNA reads TGTGCCAGCAGCTTAGACAGCCACAATGAGCAGTTCTTC. Full variable domain (missing parts from reference TRBV7-8 and TRBJ2-1): GAGVSQSPRYKVAKRGQDVALRCDPISGHVSLFWYQQALGQGPEFLTYFQNEAQLDKSGLPSDRFFAERPEGSVSTLKIQRTQQEDSAVYLCASSLDSHNEQFFGPGTRLTVL.

The chain carries TRBV28 and TRBJ1-3; D gene uncertain. The V and J ends lost 5 bases and 1 base respectively, with 12 bases between them. The CDR3 has 15 residues. Per germline, CDR1 MDHEN and CDR2 SYDVKM. The CDR3 DNA follows: TGTGCCAGCAGTGCGGACGGACTTTCTGGAAACACCATATATTTT. Amino acids: CASSADGLSGNTIYF.

The rearrangement uses TRBV20-1 and TRBJ1-2; D not certain. V was clipped by 7 bases and J by 5 bases, with 11 bases between them. The CDR3 contains 11 residues. Germline CDR1 and CDR2: DFQATT and SNEGSKA (reference sequence). CDR3 loop: CSVPTTYGYTF. Here the CDR3 DNA reads TGCAGTGTCCCTACTACGTATGGCTACACCTTC.

A single count supports this clone. The chain combines TRBV6-6 with TRBJ2-7, with D hard to call. This CDR3 contains 12 residues. Germline CDR1 MNHNY, CDR2 SVGAGI (reference sequence). V lost 6 bases, J lost 3 bases, and 9 bases lay in between. CDR3 region: CASSPSLYEQYF. In DNA form, the CDR3 reads TGTGCCAGCAGCCCCAGTCTCTACGAGCAGTACTTC.

The J gene is TRBJ2-2, the V gene TRBV28; D is perhaps TRBD1 (6 bases). With 4 bases removed from V and 4 bases from J, the gap between germline ends came to 16 bases. CDR1 and CDR2 (germline): MDHEN, SYDVKM. The CDR3 consists of 16 residues. The CDR3 DNA is TGTGCCAGCAGTTCCTCTCCGGACAGTCCCACCGGGGAGCTGTTTTTT. As protein: CASSSSPDSPTGELFF.

J is TRBJ2-7 and V is TRBV19, with TRBD1 matching 8 bases. The CDR3 is 14 amino acids. CDR1 is LNHDA and CDR2 is SQIVND in the germline V gene (reference sequence). V gave up 6 bases and J gave up 3 bases; unmatched junction bases: 7. The CDR3 DNA reads TGTGCCAGTAGCCTTACAGGGGGAGTCTACGAGCAGTACTTC. It is translated as CASSLTGGVYEQYF.

This clone was observed a handful of times. The chain links TRBV7-8 to TRBJ2-7, with D possibly TRBD1 on 5 matching bases. CDR1 is SGHVS, CDR2 FQNEAQ, per germline. The CDR3 totals 14 residues. With 5 bases removed from V and 0 bases from J, the gap between germline ends came to 11 bases. Written as DNA, the CDR3 is TGTGCCAGCAGCAACCCGACAGCCTCCTACGAGCAGTACTTC. This gives the protein CASSNPTASYEQYF.

This sequence joins TRBV30 and TRBJ2-3; 9 bases map to TRBD2. With 5 bases clipped from V and 2 bases from J, the junction kept 8 bases outside the gene matches. CDR3 length equals 15 residues. CDR1 GTSNPN and CDR2 SVGIG come from the germline V gene (reference sequence). CDR3 sequence reads: CAWAPLAGITDTQYF. The CDR3 nucleotides read TGTGCCTGGGCCCCCCTAGCGGGAATCACAGATACGCAGTATTTT. Full variable domain (missing parts from reference TRBV30 and TRBJ2-3): SQTIHQWPATLVQPVGSPLSLECTVEGTSNPNLYWYRQAAGRGLQLLFYSVGIGQISSEVPQNLSASRPQDRQFILSSKKLLLSDSGFYLCAWAPLAGITDTQYFGPGTRLTVL.